The 10 T cell receptor beta chains below all came from one sample that was sequenced in a study of CD8 T cells in ankylosing spondylitis. TCRdb re-called the 5' RACE reads through MiXCR, storing one row per CDR3 protein. The sample lists about 18,000 distinct CDR3 sequences, roughly 8% occurring once. Source material: blood. These receptors were collected from a male donor with ankylosing spondylitis or in good health (not recorded which).

This clonotype was counted at least ten times. In DNA, the CDR3 is TGCAGTGCTTTCCTAACGGGGGCCTACAATGAGCAGTTCTTC. Its protein is CSAFLTGAYNEQFF. The chain is built from TRBV20-1 and TRBJ2-1, with a tentative D call TRBD2 (6 bases). This CDR3 has 14 residues. The germline CDR1 and CDR2 sequences are DFQATT and SNEGSKA (reference sequence). Trimming took off 5 bases at V and 2 bases at J, with 13 bases between the two ends.

In its sample, this clonotype ranks as medium-sized (0.01 to 0.1%). The gene calls are TRBV28 and TRBJ1-1; 7 nucleotides agree with TRBD1. Losses at the gene ends were 11 bases for V and 1 base for J; bases not matched to a gene: 19. Germline assignment: CDR1 MDHEN and CDR2 SYDVKM. The CDR3 is made up of 17 amino acids. CDR3 coding DNA: TGTGCCGCCAGAGGTGGACAGGTGATAATTACGAACACTGAAGCTTTCTTT. Translating gives CAARGGQVIITNTEAFF.

This clonotype was seen repeatedly, ten times or more. The chain links TRBV29-1 to TRBJ1-1, with 9 nucleotides matching TRBD1. Germline CDR1 and CDR2: SQVTM and ANQGSEA. V shed 2 bases and J 0 bases; nucleotides not matched to a gene: 7. The CDR3 extends over 16 amino acids. The CDR3: CSVETGQGLVNTEAFF. The CDR3 DNA is TGCAGCGTTGAAACGGGACAGGGTCTCGTGAACACTGAAGCTTTCTTT.

This clonotype has at least ten counts. The CDR3 DNA reads TGCAGTGCCCCCAGCGGAGGGCCAGATACGCAGTATTTT. It is translated as CSAPSGGPDTQYF. The chain links TRBV20-1 to TRBJ2-3, with D possibly TRBD2 on 6 matching bases. The length of the CDR3 is 13 residues. CDR1 is DFQATT and CDR2 is SNEGSKA in the germline V gene (reference sequence). V lost 6 bases and J lost 4, with 14 bases in between.

The chain uses TRBV5-1 and TRBJ1-1; 8 bases fit TRBD1. After removal of 3 bases from V and 2 bases from J, the junction contained 6 bases not matched to a gene. The CDR3 is 15 residues long. Germline loops: CDR1 SGHRS, CDR2 YFSETQ. This CDR3 reads CASSWTGQDNTEAFF. CDR3 DNA: TGCGCCAGCAGCTGGACGGGACAGGACAACACTGAAGCTTTCTTT.

In this sample, this clonotype turned up a few times. CDR3 sequence (DNA): TGTGCCAGCAGTATAGGGTCGAACACCGGGGAGCTGTTTTTT. This sequence encodes CASSIGSNTGELFF. The chain couples TRBV6-4 to TRBJ2-2; D gene ambiguous. The CDR3 spans 14 residues. V was pared by 5 bases and J by 0 bases, with 7 bases between. Germline values: CDR1 MRHNA, CDR2 SNTAGT.

The table lists this clonotype with many counts. This chain links TRBV20-1 with TRBJ1-4, with 10 bases fitting TRBD1. Germline V gives CDR1 DFQATT, CDR2 SNEGSKA (reference sequence). The CDR3 has 14 residues. J was trimmed by 8 bases and V by 5 bases; bases with no gene match: 8. The chain's CDR3 is CSARGQGRKEKLFF. Written as DNA, the CDR3 is TGCAGTGCTCGGGGACAGGGGAGGAAGGAAAAACTGTTTTTT.

The CDR3 bases are TGTGCCAGCAGTGAACAGGGGGTAGGCACTGAAGCTTTCTTT. Protein product: CASSEQGVGTEAFF. J is TRBJ1-1 and V is TRBV2; 7 bases match TRBD1. Per germline, CDR1 SNHLY and CDR2 FYNNEI. After removal of 2 bases from V and 4 bases from J, the junction contained 4 bases not matched to a gene. The CDR3 contains 14 residues.

This clonotype is medium-sized (0.01 to 0.1%) within its sample. CDR3 DNA sequence: TGCAGTGCCAATAGAGGAGACAGTCAACTGTTTTTT. This translates into CSANRGDSQLFF. This rearrangement joins TRBV20-1 to TRBJ1-4; tentatively, D is TRBD1 (5 bases). The CDR3 is 12 residues long. The V gene's germline CDR1 is DFQATT and CDR2 SNEGSKA (reference sequence). Between the trimmed V and J ends, which lost 6 bases and 12 bases, there was a span of 17 bases.

This clonotype occurred many times. The chain recombines TRBV12-3 or TRBV12-4 with TRBJ2-3; a weak D match, TRBD1 (5 bases). V lost 6 bases, J lost 1 base, and 11 bases lay in between. This CDR3 has 14 residues. DNA of the CDR3: TGTGCCAGCAGCGGACAAACGGGCACAGATACGCAGTATTTT. It is translated as CASSGQTGTDTQYF.